This passage covers 21 T cell receptor beta chains from one sample sequenced in a study of blood T cells in healthy people across ages. Sample-barcoded 5' priming and a J-beta primer mix drove a second PCR of roughly 6 to 12 cycles. TCRdb passed the 5' RACE reads through MiXCR, listing each CDR3 protein once. The sample lists about 670,000 distinct CDR3 sequences, around 41% occurring once. The material sequenced was blood. The source of these receptors is an elderly man in good health.

Of note for this clonotype: A much larger clone is a single base away; this may be a read error. The chain uses TRBV7-6 and TRBJ1-2; a weak D match, TRBD1 (6 bases). The germline V gene encodes CDR1 SGHVS and CDR2 FNYEAQ. The CDR3 is 14 amino acids. V lost 5 bases, J lost 3 bases, and 13 bases lay in between. The DNA of the CDR3 is TGTGCCAGCAGCGTAGGAGGACAGTACTATGGCTACACCTTC. This codes for CASSVGGQYYGYTF.

V and J are TRBV5-1 and TRBJ2-1; 10 nucleotides agree with TRBD2. The CDR3 is 16 amino acids. The ends lost 1 base at V and 0 bases at J; junction bases unmatched: 1. Per the germline V gene, CDR1 is SGHRS and CDR2 is YFSETQ. CDR3 bases: TGCGCCAGCAGCTTGCCTAGCGGGAGCTCCTACAATGAGCAGTTCTTC. Encoded protein: CASSLPSGSSYNEQFF.

For this clonotype: An end of the junction does not agree with germline; a read error may underlie this. The V gene is TRBV6-5, the J gene TRBJ1-6; possible D gene TRBD1, 6 bases. There are 20 residues in the CDR3. Germline lookup yields CDR1 MNHEY and CDR2 SVGAGI. CDR3 sequence reads: CASSYERVRGLSSCNSPLHF. Here the CDR3 DNA reads TGTGCCAGCAGTTACGAGCGGGTCAGGGGTTTGAGCTCCTGTAATTCACCCCTCCACTTT.

This clonotype appeared many times. The chain is built from TRBV3-1 and TRBJ1-1, with D uncertain. CDR1 is LGHDT and CDR2 is YNNKEL in the germline V gene (reference sequence). Trimming pared 3 bases from V and 5 bases from J, leaving 7 bases between. The CDR3 is 12 amino acids. CDR3 protein: CASSHSRTEAFF. For the CDR3, the DNA is TGTGCCAGCAGCCACTCCCGGACTGAAGCTTTCTTT.

The rearrangement joins TRBV6-2 or TRBV6-3 to TRBJ1-1; TRBD1 agrees at 7 bases. CDR1 is MNHEY, CDR2 SVGEGT, per germline. Unmatched junction bases numbered 4, after V lost 5 bases and J lost 1 base. The CDR3 is 14 amino acids. CDR3 coding DNA: TGTGCCAGCAGTGTAAGACAGGGGAACACTGAAGCTTTCTTT. Translation: CASSVRQGNTEAFF.

The chain recombines TRBV20-1 with TRBJ1-2, with TRBD1 as a possible D gene (6 bases). Trimming shortened V by 1 base and J by 4 bases, and 10 bases separated the two germline ends. The V gene's germline CDR1 is DFQATT and CDR2 SNEGSKA (reference sequence). This CDR3 comprises 13 residues. The CDR3 here is CSARAKGGYGYTF. Written as DNA, the CDR3 is TGCAGTGCTAGAGCCAAGGGGGGCTATGGCTACACCTTC.

This clonotype was observed a handful of times. The CDR3 is CASRRPAGGPYEQYF. Written as DNA, the CDR3 is TGCGCCAGCAGGCGACCAGCGGGAGGGCCCTACGAGCAGTACTTC. The rearrangement joins TRBV10-2 to TRBJ2-7, with TRBD2 matching 10 bases. The ends lost 6 bases at V and 2 bases at J; junction bases unmatched: 7. The CDR3 covers 15 residues. The V gene's germline CDR1 is WSHSY and CDR2 SAAADI.

The rearrangement links TRBV7-6 to TRBJ2-3, with 7 bases fitting TRBD2. V trimming: 5 bases; J trimming: 0 bases; junction bases outside the gene matches: 14. Germline V lookup: CDR1 SGHVS, CDR2 FNYEAQ. CDR3 size: 18 residues. CDR3 in amino acids: CASSVFAAGTTSTDTQYF. DNA of the CDR3: TGTGCCAGCAGCGTCTTTGCAGCGGGGACTACTAGCACAGATACGCAGTATTTT. Full variable domain (outside the CDR3, taken from reference TRBV7-6 and TRBJ2-3): GAGVSQSPRYKVTKRGQDVALRCDPISGHVSLYWYRQALGQGPEFLTYFNYEAQQDKSGLPNDRFSAERPEGSISTLTIQRTEQRDSAMYRCASSVFAAGTTSTDTQYFGPGTRLTVL.

This chain uses TRBV29-1 with TRBJ1-1; no clear D gene. Germline CDR1 is SQVTM and CDR2 is ANQGSEA. This CDR3 has 11 amino acids. V lost 4 bases to trimming and J lost 5 bases, with 8 bases between them. CDR3 sequence (DNA): TGCAGCGTTGCGGAGGGTACTGAAGCTTTCTTT. This encodes CSVAEGTEAFF. Full variable domain (outside the CDR3, taken from reference TRBV29-1 and TRBJ1-1): SAVISQKPSRDICQRGTSLTIQCQVDSQVTMMFWYRQQPGQSLTLIATANQGSEATYESGFVIDKFPISRPNLTFSTLTVSNMSPEDSSIYLCSVAEGTEAFFGQGTRLTVV.

The rearrangement joins TRBV25-1 to TRBJ1-4; TRBD1 matches at 9 bases. After removal of 4 bases from V and 7 bases from J, the junction contained 4 bases not matched to a gene. CDR3 length equals 14 residues. Germline CDR1 reads MGHDK; CDR2 reads SYGVNS. The CDR3: CASSGGQGFEKLFF. CDR3 nucleotides: TGTGCCAGCAGTGGGGGACAGGGTTTTGAAAAACTGTTTTTT.

This clonotype was seen a single time. V gene TRBV29-1 combines with J gene TRBJ2-5; 11 bases align to TRBD2. Germline values: CDR1 SQVTM, CDR2 ANQGSEA. The V gene end was trimmed by 8 bases and the J gene end by 11 bases; junction bases not matched to a gene: 16. This CDR3 has 14 residues. CDR3 DNA sequence: TGCAGCTCCAGACTAGCGGGGAGGGTCAATGAGCAGTACTTC. Its translation: CSSRLAGRVNEQYF.

This clonotype was detected a few times. The J gene is TRBJ1-2, the V gene TRBV4-2; 9 nucleotides line up with TRBD1. CDR1 LGHNA and CDR2 YNFKEQ come from the germline V gene. The CDR3 runs 21 residues. The V segment lost 0 bases and the J segment 0 bases; nucleotides outside the gene matches: 17. The CDR3 spells CASSQESDRGLWQPSNYGYTF. The CDR3 DNA follows: TGTGCCAGCAGCCAAGAGTCGGACAGGGGTCTTTGGCAGCCCTCTAACTATGGCTACACCTTC.

Comment on this clonotype: Being one base from a much bigger clone, this may be a read error. CDR3 in amino acids: CASSQTGYEQFF. The DNA for the CDR3 is TGTGCCAGCAGCCAGACAGGCTACGAGCAGTTCTTC. This rearrangement joins TRBV5-6 to TRBJ2-1; perhaps TRBD1 as D (6 bases). Germline V lookup: CDR1 SGHDT, CDR2 YYEEEE. CDR3 length: 12 residues. Trimming cost V 4 bases and J 10 bases, with 12 bases left between them.

This chain uses TRBV7-3 with TRBJ1-2; D gene uncertain. CDR1 and CDR2 from the germline V gene are SGHTA and FQGTGA. The length of the CDR3 is 13 residues. V was shortened by 3 bases and J by 3 bases, with 8 bases between the two germline ends. Here the CDR3 DNA reads TGTGCCAGCAGCTTGTCGGGTCACTATGGCTACACCTTC. Protein: CASSLSGHYGYTF.

The rearrangement joins TRBV7-2 to TRBJ2-7; D is ambiguous. The CDR3 totals 12 residues. V was trimmed by 1 base and J by 7 bases, leaving 8 bases between them. Germline V gene data show CDR1 as SGHTA and CDR2 as FQGNSA. CDR3 DNA: TGTGCCAGCAGCTTAGTGGCTGGAGAGCAGTACTTC. Translating gives CASSLVAGEQYF.

The CDR3 spells CSALGAGTGNTEAFF. CDR3 coding DNA: TGCAGTGCCCTTGGGGCCGGGACGGGGAACACTGAAGCTTTCTTT. V and J are TRBV20-1 and TRBJ1-1; TRBD1 might be the D (5 bases). The V end lost 6 bases, the J end lost 1 base, and 18 bases lay between the germline ends. This CDR3 contains 15 residues. CDR1 is DFQATT and CDR2 is SNEGSKA in the germline V gene (reference sequence).

J is TRBJ2-3 and V is TRBV9; D is unresolved. Germline values: CDR1 SGDLS, CDR2 YYNGEE. V lost 0 bases, J lost 0 bases, and 11 bases lay in between. The CDR3 consists of 16 residues. CDR3 in amino acids: CASSVAPKTSTDTQYF. CDR3 DNA sequence: TGTGCCAGCAGCGTAGCCCCAAAAACTAGCACAGATACGCAGTATTTT.

A few counts support this clonotype. The V and J genes are TRBV6-6 and TRBJ2-5; D gene unclear. V shed 6 bases and J shed 3 bases, with 14 bases lying between them. The CDR3 has 14 residues. Germline assignment: CDR1 MNHNY and CDR2 SVGAGI (reference sequence). CDR3 residues: CASRDVSREETQYF. CDR3 DNA sequence: TGTGCCAGCAGGGACGTTAGTAGGGAAGAGACCCAGTACTTC.

In the case of this clonotype: Possible read error: a much larger clone is one base away. V and J are TRBV7-2 and TRBJ2-4, with 12 bases aligning to TRBD1. The better agreement between TRBJ2-5 and the DNA end casts doubt on the J call. The CDR3 has 15 residues. Germline V CDR1 and CDR2: SGHTA, FQGNSA. The CDR3 here is CASNERDRGRQTQYF. For the CDR3, the DNA is TGTGCCAGCAACGAGCGGGACAGGGGGCGTCAGACCCAGTACTTC.

The J gene is TRBJ2-5, the V gene TRBV7-2; TRBD1 or TRBD2 may be the D gene (6 bases each). The end of the DNA aligns better with TRBJ2-7, so the J call may be wrong. The CDR3 has 14 residues. Germline CDR1 SGHTA, CDR2 FQGNSA. CDR3 amino acids: CASSSGLTGYEQYF. CDR3 DNA sequence: TGTGCCAGCAGCTCAGGACTAACAGGGTACGAGCAGTACTTC.

V is TRBV5-1 and J is TRBJ2-1; TRBD1 is a possible D gene (6 bases). CDR1 is SGHRS and CDR2 is YFSETQ in the germline V gene. V lost 0 bases, J lost 5 bases, and 9 bases lay in between. This CDR3 is 14 amino acids long. The CDR3 DNA follows: TGCGCCAGCAGCTTGGAGGGGGTTAACAATGAGCAGTTCTTC. It yields the protein CASSLEGVNNEQFF.